The entry below describes one T cell receptor beta chain. This sample was taken from a study of blood T cell repertoires in COVID-19. This CDR3 comprises 13 residues. Trimming shortened V by 5 bases and J by 1 base, and 8 bases separated the two germline ends. Clones were read by immunoSEQ multiplex PCR, and TCRdb kept only the in-frame ones, dropping some. Among about 120,000 clones listed, over 70% were seen once. The receptor's source is a man in his 70s with acute or convalescent COVID-19. Sequences were obtained from peripheral blood. The rearrangement joins TRBV12-3 or TRBV12-4 to TRBJ1-1; no reliable D call. CDR3: CASSATANTEAFF. In DNA form, the CDR3 reads TGTGCCAGCAGTGCCACAGCGAACACTGAAGCTTTCTTT.